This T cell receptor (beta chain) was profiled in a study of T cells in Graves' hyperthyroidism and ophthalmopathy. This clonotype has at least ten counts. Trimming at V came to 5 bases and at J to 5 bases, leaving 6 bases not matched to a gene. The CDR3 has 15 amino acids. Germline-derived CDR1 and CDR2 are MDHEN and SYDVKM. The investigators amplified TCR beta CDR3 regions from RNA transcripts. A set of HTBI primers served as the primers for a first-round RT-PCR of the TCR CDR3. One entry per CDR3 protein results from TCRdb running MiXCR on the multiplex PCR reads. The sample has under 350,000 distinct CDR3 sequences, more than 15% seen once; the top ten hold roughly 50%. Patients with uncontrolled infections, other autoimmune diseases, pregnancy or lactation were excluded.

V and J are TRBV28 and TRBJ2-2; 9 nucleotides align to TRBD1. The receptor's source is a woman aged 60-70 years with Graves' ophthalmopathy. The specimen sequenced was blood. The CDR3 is CASSPDRGDTGELFF. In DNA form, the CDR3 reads TGTGCCAGCAGTCCCGACAGGGGGGATACCGGGGAGCTGTTTTTT.